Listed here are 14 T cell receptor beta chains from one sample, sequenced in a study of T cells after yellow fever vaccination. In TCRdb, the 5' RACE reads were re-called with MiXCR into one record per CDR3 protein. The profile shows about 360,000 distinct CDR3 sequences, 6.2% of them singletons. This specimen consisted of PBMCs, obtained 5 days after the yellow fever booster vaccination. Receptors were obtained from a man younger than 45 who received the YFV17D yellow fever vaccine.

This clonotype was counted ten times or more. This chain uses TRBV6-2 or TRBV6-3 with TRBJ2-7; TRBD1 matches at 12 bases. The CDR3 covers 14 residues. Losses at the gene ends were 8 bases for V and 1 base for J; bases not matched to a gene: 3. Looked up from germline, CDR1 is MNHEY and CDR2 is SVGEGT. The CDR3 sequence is CASWGQGASYEQYF. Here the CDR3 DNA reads TGTGCCAGCTGGGGACAGGGGGCGTCCTACGAGCAGTACTTC.

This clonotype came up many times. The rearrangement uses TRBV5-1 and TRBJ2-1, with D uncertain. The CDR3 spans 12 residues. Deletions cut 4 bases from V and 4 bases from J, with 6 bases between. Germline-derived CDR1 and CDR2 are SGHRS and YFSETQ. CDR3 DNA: TGCGCCAGCAGCAACTCTTACAATGAGCAGTTCTTC. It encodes CASSNSYNEQFF.

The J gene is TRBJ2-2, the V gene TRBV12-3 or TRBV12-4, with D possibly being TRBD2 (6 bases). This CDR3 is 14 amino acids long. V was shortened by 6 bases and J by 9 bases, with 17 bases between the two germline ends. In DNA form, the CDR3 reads TGTGCCAGCAGAGGAGGGACGTCCATGAGGGAGCTGTTTTTT. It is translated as CASRGGTSMRELFF.

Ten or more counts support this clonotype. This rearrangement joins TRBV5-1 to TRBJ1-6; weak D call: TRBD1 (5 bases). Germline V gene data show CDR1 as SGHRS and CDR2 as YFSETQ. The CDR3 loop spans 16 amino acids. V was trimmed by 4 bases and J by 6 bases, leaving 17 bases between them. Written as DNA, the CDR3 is TGCGCCAGCAGCCAACAGGAGCGCTCATCTAATTCACCCCTCCACTTT. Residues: CASSQQERSSNSPLHF.

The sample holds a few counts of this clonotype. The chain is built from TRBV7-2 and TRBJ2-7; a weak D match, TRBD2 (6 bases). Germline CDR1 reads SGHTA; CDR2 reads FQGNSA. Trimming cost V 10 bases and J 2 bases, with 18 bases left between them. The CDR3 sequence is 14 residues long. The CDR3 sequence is CATRLGGVPYEQYF. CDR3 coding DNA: TGTGCCACCCGACTCGGGGGAGTACCCTACGAGCAGTACTTC.

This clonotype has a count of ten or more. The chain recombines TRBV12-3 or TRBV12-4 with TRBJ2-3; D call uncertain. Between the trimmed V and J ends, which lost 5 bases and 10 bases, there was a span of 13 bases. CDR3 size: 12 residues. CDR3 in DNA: TGTGCCAGCAGTCCCCCCGGAGTCGCGCAGTATTTT. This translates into CASSPPGVAQYF.

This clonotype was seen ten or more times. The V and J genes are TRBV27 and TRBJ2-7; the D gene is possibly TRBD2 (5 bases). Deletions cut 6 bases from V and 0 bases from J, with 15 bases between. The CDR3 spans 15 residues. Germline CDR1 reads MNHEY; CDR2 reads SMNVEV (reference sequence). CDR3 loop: CASSRIGEFSYEQYF. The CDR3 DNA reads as TGTGCCAGCAGCCGCATCGGGGAATTCTCCTACGAGCAGTACTTC.

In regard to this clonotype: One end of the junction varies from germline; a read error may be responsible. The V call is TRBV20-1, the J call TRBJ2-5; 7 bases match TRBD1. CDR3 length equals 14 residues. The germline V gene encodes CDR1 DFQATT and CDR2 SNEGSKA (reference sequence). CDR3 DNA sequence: TGCAGTGCTACCCCGACAGGGAAAAAAGAGGCCCAGTACTTC. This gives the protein CSATPTGKKEAQYF.

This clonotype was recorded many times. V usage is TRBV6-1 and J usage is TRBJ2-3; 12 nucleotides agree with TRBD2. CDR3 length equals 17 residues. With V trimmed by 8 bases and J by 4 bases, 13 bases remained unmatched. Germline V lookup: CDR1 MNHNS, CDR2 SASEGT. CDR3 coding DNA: TGTGCCAGCCTTAAGATTCCCTCTAGCGGGAGGGCAGATACGCAGTATTTT. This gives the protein CASLKIPSSGRADTQYF.

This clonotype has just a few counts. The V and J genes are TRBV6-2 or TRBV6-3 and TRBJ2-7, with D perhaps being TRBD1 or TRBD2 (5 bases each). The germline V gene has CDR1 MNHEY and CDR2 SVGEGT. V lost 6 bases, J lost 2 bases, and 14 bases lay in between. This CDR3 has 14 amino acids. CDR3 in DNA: TGTGCCAGCAGCAACCCGGGACCAACCTACGAGCAGTACTTC. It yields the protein CASSNPGPTYEQYF.

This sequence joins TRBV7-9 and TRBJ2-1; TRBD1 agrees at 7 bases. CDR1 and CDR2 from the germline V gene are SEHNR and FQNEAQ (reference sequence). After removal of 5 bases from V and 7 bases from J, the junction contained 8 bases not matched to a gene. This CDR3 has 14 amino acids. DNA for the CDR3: TGTGCCAGCAGCAAGCGACAGGGCAGAAATGAGCAGTTCTTC. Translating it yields CASSKRQGRNEQFF.

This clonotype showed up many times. CDR3 nucleotide sequence: TGTGCCACAACAGGGGCGGATGAGACCCAGTACTTC. Protein product: CATTGADETQYF. This rearrangement joins TRBV15 to TRBJ2-5; 7 bases line up with TRBD1. The germline V gene has CDR1 LNHNV and CDR2 YYDKDF (reference sequence). Losses at the gene ends were 9 bases for V and 5 bases for J; bases not matched to a gene: 6. CDR3 size: 12 residues.

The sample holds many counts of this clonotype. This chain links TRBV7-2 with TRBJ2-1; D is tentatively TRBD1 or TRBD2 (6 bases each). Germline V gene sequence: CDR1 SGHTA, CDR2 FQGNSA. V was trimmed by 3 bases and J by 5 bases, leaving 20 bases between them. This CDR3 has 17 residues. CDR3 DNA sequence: TGTGCCAGCAGCTTCCTCCCGACTAGGGGGTTCGACAATGAGCAGTTCTTC. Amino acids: CASSFLPTRGFDNEQFF.

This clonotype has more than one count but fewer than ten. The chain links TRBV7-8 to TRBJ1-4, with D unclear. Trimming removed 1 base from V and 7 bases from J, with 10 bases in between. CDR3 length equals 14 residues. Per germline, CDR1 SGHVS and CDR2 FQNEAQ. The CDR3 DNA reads TGTGCCAGCAGCTTAGGGTTTTCTGGTGAAAAACTGTTTTTT. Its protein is CASSLGFSGEKLFF.